A selection of T cell receptor beta chains follows, all from one sample in a study of cytomegalovirus exposure and HLA in healthy donors. Clones were read by immunoSEQ multiplex PCR, and TCRdb kept only the in-frame ones, dropping some. The sample has roughly 140,000 clones, approximately 72% seen once. The specimen was PBMCs. These TCRs come from a man in his forties in good health and CMV-seronegative. Each CDR3 is given with its conserved first and last residue. D genes are given only for firm matches. Clone size is not always given. Where it is, it says once, few, many or a class for expanded clones.

clone_size	d_call	v_call	j_call	cdr3_length	cdr3_nt	cdr3_aa
.	.	TRBV4-1	TRBJ1-6	15	TGCGCCAGCAGCCAAGAAGGTTTAGGTAGCTCACCCCTCCACTTT	CASSQEGLGSSPLHF
.	.	TRBV14	TRBJ1-2	13	TGTGCCAGCAGCCGCACTTTAGGGGGAGGCTACACCTTC	CASSRTLGGGYTF
once	TRBD2	TRBV11-2	TRBJ2-1	18	TGTGCCAGCAGCTTGGGGACTAGCGGGAGAGATTCCTACAATGAGCAGTTCTTC	CASSLGTSGRDSYNEQFF
few	.	TRBV5-4	TRBJ2-5	11	TGTGCCAGCAGCTCACAAGAGACCCAGTACTTC	CASSSQETQYF
.	.	TRBV6-6	TRBJ2-7	15	TGTGCCAGCTCCAAAGAGATAAGGGGGACCTACGAGCAGTACTTC	CASSKEIRGTYEQYF
.	.	TRBV5-1	TRBJ2-5	15	TGCGCCAGCAGCTTTACAGGGTCGGGGGGAGAGACCCAGTACTTC	CASSFTGSGGETQYF
few	TRBD1	TRBV30	TRBJ1-2	14	TGTGCCTGGAGTCCTCGGACAGGGGTAGGTGGCTACACCTTC	CAWSPRTGVGGYTF
.	.	TRBV5-1	TRBJ2-7	14	TGCGCCAGCAGCTCGCTTTCGGGGGAAGGCGAGCAGTACTTC	CASSSLSGEGEQYF
.	.	TRBV4-1	TRBJ1-4	16	TGCGCCAGCAGCCAAGGCCCCAGGGTTGGCAGTGAAAAACTGTTTTTT	CASSQGPRVGSEKLFF
few	TRBD2	TRBV2	TRBJ2-3	18	TGTGCCAGCAGTTCGACTAGCGGGGGGGTCTTTGGCACAGATACGCAGTATTTT	CASSSTSGGVFGTDTQYF
few	.	TRBV5-1	TRBJ2-7	16	TGCGCCAGCAGCTTGGGCGGGCCGGACAGAGTCTACGAGCAGTACTTC	CASSLGGPDRVYEQYF
.	.	TRBV5-1	TRBJ2-2	16	TGCGCCAGCAGCTCCCTCGGGAACGTAAGGTCCGGGGAGCTGTTTTTT	CASSSLGNVRSGELFF
.	.	TRBV2	TRBJ1-6	15	TGTGCCATTCCCCTCCGGGACAAGGGTAATTCACCCCTCCACTTT	CAIPLRDKGNSPLHF
.	.	TRBV7-2	TRBJ2-2	14	TGTGCCAGCAGCTTAGTAATAGCCACCGGGGAGCTGTTTTTT	CASSLVIATGELFF
.	TRBD1	TRBV7-9	TRBJ2-3	15	TGTGCCAGCAGCTTAGTGGGACAGGGGGCAGATACGCAGTATTTT	CASSLVGQGADTQYF
.	TRBD1	TRBV5-7	TRBJ1-6	16	TGTGCCAGCAGTCGTAACCGGGACAGGCTTTATTCACCCCTCCACTTT	CASSRNRDRLYSPLHF
.	.	TRBV19	TRBJ1-3	16	TGTGCCAGTAGGACCCGTCAGGTTGTCTCTGGAAACACCATATATTTT	CASRTRQVVSGNTIYF
.	.	TRBV7-9	TRBJ2-5	17	TGTGCCAGCAGCTTAAATGTAGCGGCGGGCCATCAAGAGACCCAGTACTTC	CASSLNVAAGHQETQYF
few	.	TRBV28	TRBJ2-1	15	TGTGCCAGCAGTTTTGGCGGGATTACCTACAATGAGCAGTTCTTC	CASSFGGITYNEQFF
.	TRBD2	TRBV30	TRBJ2-2	15	TGTGCCTGGACCCAGTCGTGGGAGGGTAACGGGGAGCTGTTTTTT	CAWTQSWEGNGELFF
.	.	TRBV21-1	TRBJ1-1	14	TGTGCCAGCCGCCGAACAGGGGTGAACACTGAAGCTTTCTTT	CASRRTGVNTEAFF
once	.	TRBV19	TRBJ1-5	13	TGTGCCACCCTGGGCCCCGGTTCGTTGCCCCAGCATTTT	CATLGPGSLPQHF
few	TRBD2	TRBV5-1	TRBJ2-3	17	TGCGCCAGCAGCCTTGGGACTAGCGGGGAGAGCACAGATACGCAGTATTTT	CASSLGTSGESTDTQYF
.	TRBD2	TRBV9	TRBJ2-7	14	TGTGCCAGCAGCGTGGGAGCGGGGGTCTACGAGCAGTACTTC	CASSVGAGVYEQYF
.	.	TRBV6-5	TRBJ1-2	14	TGTGCCAGCAGTTACTCGACAGGAGCCTATGGCTACACCTTC	CASSYSTGAYGYTF
.	.	TRBV5-1	TRBJ2-3	15	TGCGCCAGCAGCTTCGACTCGTTTAGCACAGATACGCAGTATTTT	CASSFDSFSTDTQYF
.	TRBD1	TRBV9	TRBJ1-2	15	TGTGCCAGCAGCCCCGGGACAGGGGGGGACTATGGCTACACCTTC	CASSPGTGGDYGYTF
.	.	TRBV7-6	TRBJ2-5	15	TGTGCCAGCAGCTTGCGAGTCAGGGTTGAGGAGACCCAGTACTTC	CASSLRVRVEETQYF
once	.	TRBV5-1	TRBJ2-3	15	TGCGCCAGCAGCCCAACCGGGACTAGCACAGATACGCAGTATTTT	CASSPTGTSTDTQYF
few	TRBD1	TRBV5-1	TRBJ2-7	15	TGCGCCAGCAGCTTGGACGGGACAGGGGGCTACGAGCAGTACTTC	CASSLDGTGGYEQYF
.	TRBD2	TRBV9	TRBJ2-3	15	TGTGCCAGCAGCGGACGGACTAGCGCGACAGATACGCAGTATTTT	CASSGRTSATDTQYF
.	TRBD2	TRBV7-3	TRBJ2-3	18	TGTGCCAGCAGCTTAAGCCCGGGACTAGCGGGGGGCCGAGATACGCAGTATTTT	CASSLSPGLAGGRDTQYF
.	.	TRBV27	TRBJ2-7	15	TGTGCCAGCAGTTTATTGCCTAGCGTGAGGAACGAGCAGTACTTC	CASSLLPSVRNEQYF
.	TRBD2	TRBV7-2	TRBJ2-2	17	TGTGCCAGCAGCCCAACGACTAGCGGGAGGGTCACCGGGGAGCTGTTTTTT	CASSPTTSGRVTGELFF
.	.	TRBV27	TRBJ1-1	13	TGTGCCAGCAGTTTTGATGGGACAAAGGGAGCTTTCTTT	CASSFDGTKGAFF
.	TRBD2	TRBV18	TRBJ2-1	16	TGTGCCAGCTCACCACCTCAGCGGGAGGGCCTTAATGAGCAGTTCTTC	CASSPPQREGLNEQFF
.	.	TRBV9	TRBJ2-7	17	TGTGCCAGCAGCCGAGTGGGCCGGCTGTCCCGAAGGGGCGAGCAGTACTTC	CASSRVGRLSRRGEQYF
.	TRBD2	TRBV19	TRBJ2-7	14	TGTGCCAGTAGTATCCTGGGGGAGGGCCGCGAGCAGTACTTC	CASSILGEGREQYF
.	.	TRBV6-5	TRBJ2-2	14	TGTGCCAGCAGTCGCCTGAGAGGAACCGGGGAGCTGTTTTTT	CASSRLRGTGELFF
.	.	TRBV21-1	TRBJ1-2	16	TGTGCCAGCAGCAAAGTCTTCCCCAAGTCGGGAACTGGCTACACCTTC	CASSKVFPKSGTGYTF
.	TRBD1	TRBV5-1	TRBJ1-1	16	TGCGCCAGCAGCCAGTCCCGGGACAGGGGACACACTGAAGCTTTCTTT	CASSQSRDRGHTEAFF
.	.	TRBV6-1	TRBJ2-7	13	TGTGCCAGCAGTGAAGGTTTTACCTACGAGCAGTACTTC	CASSEGFTYEQYF
.	TRBD1	TRBV29-1	TRBJ1-1	17	TGCAGCGTTGAAATTTTAGGAGGGGGCCATATTTGGACTGAAGCTTTCTTT	CSVEILGGGHIWTEAFF
.	TRBD2	TRBV7-2	TRBJ2-7	14	TGTGCCAGCAGCACTACTAGCGGGAGGTACGAGCAGTACTTC	CASSTTSGRYEQYF